One sample yielded the 15 T cell receptor beta chains listed below, sequenced in a study of T cells after posttransplantation cyclophosphamide. The assay was immunoSEQ multiplex PCR, and TCRdb's table has in-frame clones only and misses some. This table holds around 30,000 clones, 80% to 90% found once. Sequencing used PBMCs. The receptors were gathered from a man aged 45-65 years.

V is TRBV6-6 and J is TRBJ2-7; 7 bases are a match to TRBD1. The CDR3 runs 14 residues. V shed 0 bases and J 7 bases; nucleotides not matched to a gene: 6. Germline V gives CDR1 MNHNY, CDR2 SVGAGI (reference sequence). The CDR3 nucleotides read TGTGCCAGCAGTTACTCGCAGGGGGTGGGGGAGCAGTACTTC. Translated, it gives CASSYSQGVGEQYF.

J is TRBJ2-5 and V is TRBV29-1; 9 bases are shared with TRBD2. The CDR3 has 16 amino acids. Trimming cost V 1 base and J 2 bases; bases outside gene matches: 8. Germline V gene sequence: CDR1 SQVTM, CDR2 ANQGSEA. The CDR3 coding sequence is TGCAGCGTTGAAGGATTAGCGGGAGCGCTACAAGAGACCCAGTACTTC. It codes for CSVEGLAGALQETQYF.

The rearrangement links TRBV6-5 to TRBJ2-7; 9 bases fit TRBD1. Germline CDR1 reads MNHEY; CDR2 reads SVGAGI. The CDR3 is 15 amino acids. V was pared by 5 bases and J by 5 bases, with 10 bases of the junction left unmatched. CDR3 DNA: TGTGCCAGCAGTCTGACACCGGGACAGGGTGACGAGCAGTACTTC. Amino acids: CASSLTPGQGDEQYF.

The genes are TRBV19 and TRBJ2-2; 8 bases map to TRBD1. The V gene's germline CDR1 is LNHDA and CDR2 SQIVND (reference sequence). The CDR3 is made up of 17 amino acids. J gave up 5 bases and V 2 bases, and 10 bases lay outside the gene matches. The CDR3 protein is CASSIKGQGRSTGELFF. In DNA form, the CDR3 reads TGTGCCAGTAGTATAAAAGGACAGGGAAGGTCTACCGGGGAGCTGTTTTTT.

The chain has TRBV6-1 and TRBJ2-1; D possibly corresponds to TRBD2 (6 bases). Looked up from germline, CDR1 is MNHNS and CDR2 is SASEGT. V gave up 2 bases and J gave up 10 bases, with 15 bases separating them. CDR3 length equals 14 residues. Here the CDR3 DNA reads TGTGCCAGCAGTGAAAAGGTACGGGGGTACGAGCAGTTCTTC. Amino acid sequence: CASSEKVRGYEQFF.

The chain employs TRBV5-1 and TRBJ1-1, with TRBD1 matching 8 bases. The CDR3 is made up of 14 amino acids. V lost 10 bases and J lost 1; bases outside the gene matches: 9. Germline CDR1 and CDR2: SGHRS and YFSETQ. CDR3 protein: CAVGTGNPNTEAFF. The CDR3 DNA follows: TGCGCCGTCGGGACAGGTAATCCGAACACTGAAGCTTTCTTT.

This clone was recorded only once. The chain uses TRBV6-1 and TRBJ1-2, with D possibly TRBD1 on 6 matching bases. The CDR3 covers 14 residues. Looked up from germline, CDR1 is MNHNS and CDR2 is SASEGT. Trimming removed 10 bases at V and 3 bases at J, with 18 bases between. CDR3 residues: CATLGAQGYYGYTF. For the CDR3, the DNA is TGTGCCACCCTTGGGGCACAGGGATACTATGGCTACACCTTC.

This clone has only one observation. The chain is built from TRBV19 and TRBJ2-3; D perhaps matches TRBD2 (6 bases). Per germline, CDR1 LNHDA and CDR2 SQIVND (reference sequence). The CDR3 runs to 15 residues. V lost 7 bases to trimming and J lost 2 bases, with 16 bases between them. CDR3 region: CASTRWAGPTDTQYF. DNA of the CDR3: TGTGCCAGTACCCGCTGGGCGGGGCCCACAGATACGCAGTATTTT.

The sample holds one count of this clone. At one boundary the junction diverges from the germline segment, which might be a read error. Other nucleotide sequences in the sample specify the same CDR3. This chain connects TRBV19 to TRBJ1-6; 7 bases agree with TRBD1. From germline, CDR1 is LNHDA and CDR2 SQIVND (reference sequence). The CDR3 runs to 14 residues. The CDR3 DNA follows: TGTGCCAGTAGCCCAGACAGGGATAATTCCCCCCTCCACTTT. Residues: CASSPDRDNSPLHF.

V is TRBV14 and J is TRBJ2-5; D uncertain. Germline CDR1 is SGHDN and CDR2 is FVKESK. Between the trimmed V and J ends, which lost 0 bases and 7 bases, there was a span of 6 bases. The CDR3 totals 12 residues. The CDR3 is CASSQEPGTQYF. The CDR3 coding sequence is TGTGCCAGCAGCCAAGAGCCCGGGACCCAGTACTTC.

In nucleotides, the CDR3 is TGTGCCAGCAGTTATCTGGGCCCGGCTCAGCCCCAGCATTTT. This sequence encodes CASSYLGPAQPQHF. The chain combines TRBV6-5 with TRBJ1-5; the D is unclear. V lost 3 bases to trimming and J lost 6 bases, with 12 bases between them. This CDR3 is built from 14 residues. CDR1 and CDR2 from the germline V gene are MNHEY and SVGAGI.

This chain uses TRBV29-1 with TRBJ2-3; D is possibly TRBD2 (5 bases). Germline CDR1 reads SQVTM; CDR2 reads ANQGSEA. The CDR3 covers 13 residues. With 4 bases removed from V and 3 bases from J, the gap between germline ends came to 11 bases. The CDR3 region is CSVGGVVTDTQYF. The CDR3 region has the DNA TGCAGCGTTGGGGGAGTTGTTACAGATACGCAGTATTTT.

The gene calls are TRBV11-3 and TRBJ2-5; D call uncertain. This CDR3 contains 12 residues. The germline gives CDR1 SGHNT, CDR2 YENEEA. Trimming removed 4 bases at V and 5 bases at J, with 8 bases between. The CDR3 protein is CASSSHRETQYF. The CDR3 bases are TGTGCCAGCAGCTCCCATCGGGAGACCCAGTACTTC.

The chain uses TRBV6-5 and TRBJ1-1, with D possibly matching TRBD1 (6 bases). Trimming stripped 0 bases from V and 1 base from J, with 6 bases between. The CDR3 is 14 residues long. Germline assignment: CDR1 MNHEY and CDR2 SVGAGI. The CDR3 DNA is TGTGCCAGCAGTTACTCGACAGGGAACACTGAAGCTTTCTTT. This sequence encodes CASSYSTGNTEAFF.

This clone was counted once. This rearrangement joins TRBV14 to TRBJ2-2, with TRBD2 identical over 7 bases. The CDR3 length is 16 residues. The ends lost 6 bases at V and 6 bases at J; junction bases unmatched: 13. CDR1 and CDR2 from the germline V gene are SGHDN and FVKESK. The CDR3 reads CASSLIRGRVSGELFF. CDR3 bases: TGTGCCAGCAGTCTTATTCGCGGGAGAGTCTCCGGGGAGCTGTTTTTT.